This T cell receptor (beta chain) came from a study of technical replicates of blood from a handful of donors. The junction had 3 bases not matched to a gene; V was cut back by 4 bases and J by 4 bases. The CDR3 length is 15 residues. From germline, CDR1 is SGHRS and CDR2 YFSETQ. Assay used: immunoSEQ multiplex PCR; TCRdb lists only in-frame clones, some missing. Of over 25,000 clones in the sample, around 94% were seen once. Sequencing was carried out using PBMCs. This clonotype originated in a human donor in good health. Some clones in this sample may be carry-over from other donors' samples. The gene calls are TRBV5-1 and TRBJ2-1; 12 bases map to TRBD2. CDR3 nucleotide sequence: TGCGCCAGCAGCGCACTAGCGGGAGGATACAATGAGCAGTTCTTC. Amino acids: CASSALAGGYNEQFF.